This T cell receptor (beta chain) was sequenced during a study of cytomegalovirus exposure and HLA in healthy donors. PCR employed 60 Vbeta and 13 Jbeta primers. The protocol was immunoSEQ multiplex PCR, while the TCRdb copy is restricted to in-frame clones and leaves out a portion. Of about 150,000 clones detected, about four fifths appear once; the ten largest clones hold 1.3%. V lost 11 bases and J 6 bases, leaving 20 bases between the germline ends. There are 13 residues in the CDR3. Germline CDR1 reads ENHRY; CDR2 reads SYGVKD. This TCR derives from a woman in her thirties or forties in good health and CMV-seronegative. Material for sequencing was PBMCs. This chain uses TRBV10-3 with TRBJ2-7; a possible D gene is TRBD1 (6 bases). The DNA of the CDR3 is TGTGCCTCAGGGGCGGGTTTAGGGAGCGAGCAGTACTTC. It yields the protein CASGAGLGSEQYF.